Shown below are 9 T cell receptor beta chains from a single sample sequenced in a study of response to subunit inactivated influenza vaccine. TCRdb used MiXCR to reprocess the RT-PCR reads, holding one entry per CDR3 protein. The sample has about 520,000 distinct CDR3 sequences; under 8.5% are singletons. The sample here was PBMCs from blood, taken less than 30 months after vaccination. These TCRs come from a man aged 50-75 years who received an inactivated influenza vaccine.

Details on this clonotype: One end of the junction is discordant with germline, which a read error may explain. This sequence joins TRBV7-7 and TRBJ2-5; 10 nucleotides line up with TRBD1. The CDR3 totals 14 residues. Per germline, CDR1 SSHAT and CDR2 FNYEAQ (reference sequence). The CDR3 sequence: CASSRDRGKETQYF. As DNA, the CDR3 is TGTGCTAGCAGTCGGGACAGGGGTAAAGAGACCCAGTACTTC.

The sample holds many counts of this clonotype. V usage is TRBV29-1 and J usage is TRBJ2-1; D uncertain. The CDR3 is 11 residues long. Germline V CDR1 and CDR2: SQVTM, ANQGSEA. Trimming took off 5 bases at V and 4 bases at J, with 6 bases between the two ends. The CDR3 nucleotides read TGCAGCGTTCAAACTTACAATGAGCAGTTCTTC. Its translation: CSVQTYNEQFF.

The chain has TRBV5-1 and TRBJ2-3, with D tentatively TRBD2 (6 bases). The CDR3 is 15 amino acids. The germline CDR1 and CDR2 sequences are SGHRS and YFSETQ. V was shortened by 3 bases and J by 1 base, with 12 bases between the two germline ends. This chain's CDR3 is CASSSGGVRTDTQYF. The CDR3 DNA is TGCGCCAGCAGCTCCGGCGGGGTCCGCACAGATACGCAGTATTTT.

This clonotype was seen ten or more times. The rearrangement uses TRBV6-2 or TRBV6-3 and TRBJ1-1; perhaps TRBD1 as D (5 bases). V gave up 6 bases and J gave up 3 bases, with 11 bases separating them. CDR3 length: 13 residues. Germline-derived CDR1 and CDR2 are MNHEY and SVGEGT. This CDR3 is CASRLTAYTEAFF. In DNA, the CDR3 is TGTGCCAGCAGGCTGACAGCCTACACTGAAGCTTTCTTT.

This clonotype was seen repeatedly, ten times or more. CDR3 loop: CSAGGQAPSGNTIYF. The CDR3 coding sequence is TGCAGTGCCGGAGGACAGGCACCCTCTGGAAACACCATATATTTT. The chain is built from TRBV20-1 and TRBJ1-3; 7 bases agree with TRBD1. The CDR3 sequence is 15 residues long. From germline, CDR1 is DFQATT and CDR2 SNEGSKA (reference sequence). J lost 0 bases, V lost 6 bases, and 8 bases had no gene match.

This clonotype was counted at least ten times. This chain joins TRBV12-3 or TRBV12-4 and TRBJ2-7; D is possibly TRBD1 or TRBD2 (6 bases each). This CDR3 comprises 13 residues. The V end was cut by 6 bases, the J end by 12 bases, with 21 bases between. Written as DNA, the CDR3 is TGTGCCAGCAGCTTGGGGGGCAGGGAGGTTTTGTACTTC. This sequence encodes CASSLGGREVLYF.

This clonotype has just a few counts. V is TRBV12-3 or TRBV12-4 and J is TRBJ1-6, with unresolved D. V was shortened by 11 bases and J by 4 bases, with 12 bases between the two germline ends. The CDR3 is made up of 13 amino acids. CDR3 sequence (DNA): TGTGCCTCGGGTCAGACTTATAATTCACCCCTCCACTTT. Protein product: CASGQTYNSPLHF.

The CDR3 bases are TGTGCCTGCACCCAAGACACCCTCGCGGGTCTATCTGGAAACACCATATATTTT. Protein sequence: CACTQDTLAGLSGNTIYF. The chain links TRBV3-1 to TRBJ1-3; no clear D gene. The CDR3 loop spans 18 amino acids. The germline gives CDR1 LGHDT, CDR2 YNNKEL (reference sequence). The germline V and J ends were trimmed by 11 bases and 1 base, with 27 bases remaining between them.

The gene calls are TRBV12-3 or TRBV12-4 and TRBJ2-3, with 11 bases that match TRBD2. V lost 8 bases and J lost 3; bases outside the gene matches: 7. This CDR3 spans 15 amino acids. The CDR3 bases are TGTGCCAGCTGGGCATCTAGCGGGAGGACAGATACGCAGTATTTT. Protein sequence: CASWASSGRTDTQYF.